Below, 9 T cell receptor beta chains from the same sample are listed, as sequenced in a study of blood T cell repertoires in COVID-19. The data were produced by immunoSEQ multiplex PCR, yet TCRdb's version contains in-frame clones alone and is incomplete. The table records about 150,000 clones, around 79% of them present only once. The sequencing sample was made of peripheral blood. The receptor source for this set is an elderly man with acute or convalescent COVID-19.

V gene TRBV19 combines with J gene TRBJ2-5, with 10 bases aligning to TRBD1. V was pared by 5 bases and J by 4 bases, with 4 bases of the junction left unmatched. Germline V CDR1 and CDR2: LNHDA, SQIVND (reference sequence). This CDR3 is 14 amino acids long. Written as DNA, the CDR3 is TGTGCCAGTAGTCCGGGACAGGGGCCAGAGACCCAGTACTTC. It encodes CASSPGQGPETQYF.

V gene TRBV12-5 combines with J gene TRBJ1-4, with 8 bases identical to TRBD1. The V gene's germline CDR1 is LGHNT and CDR2 FRNRAP. This CDR3 is built from 16 residues. Losses at the gene ends were 1 base for V and 6 bases for J; bases not matched to a gene: 7. The CDR3: CASGLGIGQGYEKLFF. The CDR3 coding sequence is TGTGCTAGTGGTTTGGGTATAGGACAGGGCTATGAAAAACTGTTTTTT.

The sample holds a few counts of this clone. This chain uses TRBV3-1 (or the pseudogene TRBV3-2) with TRBJ1-1; no firm D call. The germline V and J ends were trimmed by 4 bases and 1 base, with 10 bases remaining between them. Looked up from germline, CDR1 is LGHDT and CDR2 is YNNKEL (reference sequence). CDR3 length equals 14 residues. CDR3 protein: CASSPGLGNTEAFF. In DNA, the CDR3 is TGTGCCAGCAGCCCTGGACTGGGGAACACTGAAGCTTTCTTT.

The J gene is TRBJ1-4, the V gene TRBV6-2 or TRBV6-3, with 9 bases matching TRBD1. The CDR3 covers 16 residues. V lost 5 bases to trimming and J lost 0 bases; unmatched junction nucleotides: 4. The germline V gene has CDR1 MNHEY and CDR2 SVGEGT. CDR3 amino acids: CASSRDRASTNEKLFF. DNA for the CDR3: TGTGCCAGCAGTCGGGACAGGGCTTCAACTAATGAAAAACTGTTTTTT.

The rearrangement links TRBV27 to TRBJ1-6, with 7 bases fitting TRBD1. Germline CDR1 is MNHEY and CDR2 is SMNVEV (reference sequence). Losses at the gene ends were 5 bases for V and 7 bases for J; bases not matched to a gene: 5. CDR3 length equals 14 residues. Here the CDR3 reads CASSRQGDNSPLHF. In DNA, the CDR3 is TGTGCCAGCAGTCGACAGGGCGACAATTCACCCCTCCACTTT.

The V call is TRBV19, the J call TRBJ1-2; 8 bases are a match to TRBD1. Germline CDR1 LNHDA, CDR2 SQIVND (reference sequence). CDR3 size: 13 residues. The trim removed 8 bases at V and 4 bases at J, leaving 6 bases unmatched. The CDR3, as DNA: TGTGCCAGTTCGGACAGGGCCCGCTATGGCTACACCTTC. Its translation: CASSDRARYGYTF.

As to this clone: Distinct nucleotide sequences in the sample also encode this CDR3. This sequence joins TRBV6-2 or TRBV6-3 and TRBJ2-7, with a tentative D call TRBD1 (5 bases). CDR1 MNHEY and CDR2 SVGEGT come from the germline V gene. Trimming removed 0 bases from V and 3 bases from J, with 9 bases in between. The CDR3 has 14 amino acids. The CDR3 DNA reads TGTGCCAGCAGTTACTCGGGCAGGGACTACGAGCAGTACTTC. Translation gives CASSYSGRDYEQYF.

The rearrangement joins TRBV6-1 to TRBJ1-2; possibly TRBD1 for D (6 bases). Germline V gene lookup returns CDR1 MNHNS and CDR2 SASEGT. The CDR3 is 12 residues long. With 2 bases removed from V and 6 bases from J, the gap between germline ends came to 7 bases. CDR3 nucleotides: TGTGCCAGCAGTGAAAAGGGGGATGGCTACACCTTC. Encoded protein: CASSEKGDGYTF.

This sequence joins TRBV9 and TRBJ2-3; TRBD2 agrees at 10 bases. The CDR3 is made up of 15 amino acids. Germline V gene lookup returns CDR1 SGDLS and CDR2 YYNGEE. V trimming: 0 bases; J trimming: 7 bases; junction bases outside the gene matches: 5. This chain's CDR3 is CASSVGGSGGNTQYF. The CDR3 DNA reads as TGTGCCAGCAGCGTAGGAGGTAGCGGGGGGAATACGCAGTATTTT.